The subject of this entry is one T cell receptor (beta chain). One entry per CDR3 protein results from TCRdb running MiXCR on the RT-PCR reads. The profile shows around 570,000 distinct CDR3 sequences, approximately 7.7% of them singletons. The data belong to a study of response to subunit inactivated influenza vaccine. This material consisted of PBMCs from blood, taken less than 30 months after vaccination. The TCR originated in a man between 45 and 75 years old who received an inactivated influenza vaccine.

The CDR3: CASSGTRYGYTF. For the CDR3, the DNA is TGTGCCAGCAGTGGGACACGCTATGGCTACACCTTC. The rearrangement joins TRBV9 to TRBJ1-2; a possible D gene is TRBD1 (6 bases). The germline CDR1 and CDR2 sequences are SGDLS and YYNGEE. The CDR3 extends over 12 amino acids. V lost 5 bases and J 4 bases, leaving 9 bases between the germline ends.